These 18 T cell receptor beta chains were sequenced from one sample in a study of shared clonotypes between healthy human individuals (dated by TCRdb to between 2020 and 2021). Libraries were prepared through the immunoSEQ multiplex PCR assay. Here the immuneACCESS table is served through TCRdb, limited to in-frame sequences with V and J called. Missing clones are a known gap in these copies; in checked studies unresolved V genes cover under half, and the rest lacks a known reason. The sample table records around 2.3 million clones; about 94% of these occur just once. The leading ten clones occupy less than 0.15% of the sample. The sequenced sample consisted of naive CD4+ T cells sorted from blood. Explained via the paper, the cell subset or site label denotes: CD45RA+ positively selected. Source of these receptors: a man aged 18 to 30 in good health.

The chain recombines TRBV6-5 with TRBJ1-3; no clear D gene. Per germline, CDR1 MNHEY and CDR2 SVGAGI. The CDR3 spans 15 residues. The V end was cut by 5 bases, the J end by 3 bases, with 14 bases between. CDR3 sequence: CASSPRSQFGNTIYF. As DNA, the CDR3 is TGTGCCAGCAGTCCCCGCAGCCAATTTGGAAACACCATATATTTT.

The chain joins TRBV4-1 to TRBJ2-1, with 11 bases fitting TRBD2. The trim removed 6 bases at V and 4 bases at J, leaving 5 bases unmatched. CDR1 and CDR2 from the germline V gene are MGHRA and YSYEKL. The CDR3 covers 15 residues. Written as DNA, the CDR3 is TGCGCCAGCAGACCTACTAGCGGGGGTTACAATGAGCAGTTCTTC. Protein sequence: CASRPTSGGYNEQFF.

The chain links TRBV4-3 to TRBJ1-1, with 9 nucleotides matching TRBD1. Germline assignment: CDR1 LGHNA and CDR2 YSLEER. The V and J ends lost 1 base and 4 bases, in that order; junction bases with no gene match: 10. The CDR3 has 17 amino acids. For the CDR3, the DNA is TGCGCCAGCAGCCAAGGCGTCAATACAGGGGGCATCACTGAAGCTTTCTTT. It specifies CASSQGVNTGGITEAFF.

The chain employs TRBV15 and TRBJ2-7; possibly TRBD1 for D (5 bases). CDR1 is LNHNV and CDR2 is YYDKDF in the germline V gene (reference sequence). Trimming took off 0 bases at V and 12 bases at J, with 12 bases between the two ends. The CDR3 covers 12 residues. The CDR3 coding sequence is TGTGCCACCAGCAGAGACAGGGCCCGGCTGTACTTC. Translating it yields CATSRDRARLYF.

This clone turned up a few times. The chain recombines TRBV4-1 with TRBJ2-7; D gene uncertain. Germline V CDR1 and CDR2: MGHRA, YSYEKL. The V end lost 1 base, the J end lost 3 bases, and 7 bases lay between the germline ends. CDR3 length: 13 amino acids. The CDR3 sequence is CASSQGLLYEQYF. Here the CDR3 DNA reads TGCGCCAGCAGCCAAGGTTTACTCTACGAGCAGTACTTC.

The chain is built from TRBV11-2 and TRBJ2-3; D possibly uses TRBD1 or TRBD2 (5 bases each). Trimming stripped 5 bases from V and 1 base from J, with 19 bases between. This CDR3 has 17 residues. Germline V gene data show CDR1 as SGHAT and CDR2 as FQNNGV. CDR3 in amino acids: CASSTARGRKGTDTQYF. The CDR3 nucleotides are TGTGCCAGCAGCACAGCTCGGGGCCGAAAAGGCACAGATACGCAGTATTTT.

The CDR3: CASSEGNSRAYGYTF. CDR3 nucleotides: TGTGCCAGCAGTGAAGGGAACAGCAGGGCCTATGGCTACACCTTC. The chain carries TRBV6-1 and TRBJ1-2; a possible D gene is TRBD1 (5 bases). Per the germline V gene, CDR1 is MNHNS and CDR2 is SASEGT. V was pared by 1 base and J by 4 bases, with 13 bases between. The CDR3 spans 15 residues.

This clone was recorded only once. V and J are TRBV27 and TRBJ2-7; 12 bases agree with TRBD2. The V segment lost 2 bases and the J segment 2 bases; nucleotides outside the gene matches: 7. Germline V gene sequence: CDR1 MNHEY, CDR2 SMNVEV (reference sequence). CDR3 length: 17 amino acids. CDR3 residues: CASSLQETSGRTYEQYF. As DNA, the CDR3 is TGTGCCAGCAGTTTACAGGAAACTAGCGGGAGGACCTACGAGCAGTACTTC.

The chain carries TRBV6-5 and TRBJ2-1; D gene uncertain. V was trimmed by 6 bases and J by 7 bases, leaving 19 bases between them. CDR3 length: 15 amino acids. The germline V gene has CDR1 MNHEY and CDR2 SVGAGI. The CDR3 here is CASSPLRFIGNEQFF. The CDR3 DNA reads as TGTGCCAGCAGCCCTCTCAGGTTCATCGGAAATGAGCAGTTCTTC.

About this clone itself: This same CDR3 is encoded by further DNA sequences in the sample. The chain carries TRBV20-1 and TRBJ1-1; no clear D. CDR1 and CDR2 from the germline V gene are DFQATT and SNEGSKA (reference sequence). This CDR3 contains 11 residues. Trimming removed 3 bases from V and 0 bases from J, with 2 bases in between. For the CDR3, the DNA is TGCAGTGCTAGTTTGAACACTGAAGCTTTCTTT. It yields the protein CSASLNTEAFF.

CDR3 in amino acids: CASSQGPGLASYEQYF. Written as DNA, the CDR3 is TGCGCCAGCAGCCAAGGACCGGGACTAGCTAGCTACGAGCAGTACTTC. This rearrangement joins TRBV4-1 to TRBJ2-7, with 9 bases matching TRBD2. Germline V lookup: CDR1 MGHRA, CDR2 YSYEKL. V was clipped by 1 base and J by 3 bases; unmatched bases: 7. The CDR3 consists of 16 residues.

The gene calls are TRBV30 and TRBJ2-3; D might be TRBD1 (5 bases). The CDR3 consists of 16 residues. Germline loops: CDR1 GTSNPN, CDR2 SVGIG (reference sequence). The V end lost 0 bases, the J end lost 6 bases, and 19 bases lay between the germline ends. The CDR3 DNA sequence: TGTGCCTGGAGTGTACCCGGGTCGTCAGGGTTGGATACGCAGTATTTT. Its protein product is CAWSVPGSSGLDTQYF.

The rearrangement joins TRBV5-1 to TRBJ2-7; the D gene is possibly TRBD1 (6 bases). This CDR3 has 15 amino acids. V lost 4 bases and J 7 bases, leaving 21 bases between the germline ends. From germline, CDR1 is SGHRS and CDR2 YFSETQ. In DNA form, the CDR3 reads TGCGCCAGCAGCCCGATCAACAGGGAATTCGGAGAGCAGTACTTC. Translated, it gives CASSPINREFGEQYF.

CDR3 protein: CASSLALDYGYTF. The CDR3, as DNA: TGTGCCAGCAGCTTGGCTTTAGATTATGGCTACACCTTC. The chain uses TRBV5-5 and TRBJ1-2; unclear D gene. Deletions cut 0 bases from V and 5 bases from J, with 8 bases between. This CDR3 is 13 amino acids long. Per germline, CDR1 SGHKS and CDR2 YYEKEE (reference sequence).

The V gene is TRBV11-2, the J gene TRBJ2-3; 8 bases line up with TRBD2. The CDR3 spans 15 residues. Trimming at V came to 2 bases and at J to 4 bases, leaving 5 bases not matched to a gene. From germline, CDR1 is SGHAT and CDR2 FQNNGV. The CDR3 here is CASSLSGGRADTQYF. Written as DNA, the CDR3 is TGTGCCAGCAGCTTAAGCGGGGGTCGGGCAGATACGCAGTATTTT.

J is TRBJ1-1 and V is TRBV27; D is ambiguous. Per germline, CDR1 MNHEY and CDR2 SMNVEV (reference sequence). Trimming took 10 bases from V and 1 from J, leaving 13 bases between them. CDR3 length: 13 amino acids. The CDR3 region has the DNA TGTGCCACCGGACGGACCGAGAACACTGAAGCTTTCTTT. Its protein product is CATGRTENTEAFF.

The chain links TRBV11-2 to TRBJ2-7; D is uncertain. The CDR3 extends over 11 amino acids. CDR1 is SGHAT, CDR2 FQNNGV, per germline. V shed 1 base and J shed 7 bases, with 5 bases lying between them. For the CDR3, the DNA is TGTGCCAGCAGCTTAGCGGAAGAGCAGTACTTC. The encoded protein is CASSLAEEQYF.

This chain connects TRBV6-5 to TRBJ2-7; TRBD1 aligns across 8 bases. Germline V CDR1 and CDR2: MNHEY, SVGAGI. With V trimmed by 4 bases and J by 2 bases, 7 bases remained unmatched. The CDR3 consists of 15 residues. Here the CDR3 DNA reads TGTGCCAGCAGTTCCACAGGGGGGCTTGCCTACGAGCAGTACTTC. Translated, it gives CASSSTGGLAYEQYF.